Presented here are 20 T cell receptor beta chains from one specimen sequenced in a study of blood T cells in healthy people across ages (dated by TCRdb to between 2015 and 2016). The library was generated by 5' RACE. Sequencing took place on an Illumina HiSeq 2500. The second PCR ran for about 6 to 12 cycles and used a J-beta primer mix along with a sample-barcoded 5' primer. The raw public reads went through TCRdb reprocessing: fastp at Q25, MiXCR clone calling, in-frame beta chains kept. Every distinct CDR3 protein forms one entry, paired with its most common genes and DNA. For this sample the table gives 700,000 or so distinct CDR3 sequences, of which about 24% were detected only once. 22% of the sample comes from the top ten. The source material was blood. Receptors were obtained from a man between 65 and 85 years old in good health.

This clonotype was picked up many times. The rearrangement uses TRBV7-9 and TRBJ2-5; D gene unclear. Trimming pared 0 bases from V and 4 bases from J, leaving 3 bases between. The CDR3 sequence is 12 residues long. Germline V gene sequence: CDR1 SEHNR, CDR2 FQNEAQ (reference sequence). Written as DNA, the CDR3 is TGTGCCAGCAGCTTAGCTTTAGAGACCCAGTACTTC. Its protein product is CASSLALETQYF.

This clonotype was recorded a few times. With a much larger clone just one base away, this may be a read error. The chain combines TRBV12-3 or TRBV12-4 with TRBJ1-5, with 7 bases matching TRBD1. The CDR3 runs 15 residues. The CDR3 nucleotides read TGTGCCAGCAGCGATGACAGGGTCAGCAATCAGCCCCGGCATTTT. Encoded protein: CASSDDRVSNQPRHF.

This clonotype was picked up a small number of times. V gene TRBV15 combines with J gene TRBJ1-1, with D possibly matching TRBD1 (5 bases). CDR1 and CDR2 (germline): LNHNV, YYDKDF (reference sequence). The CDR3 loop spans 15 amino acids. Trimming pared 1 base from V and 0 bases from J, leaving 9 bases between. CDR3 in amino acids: CATSRGMGLNTEAFF. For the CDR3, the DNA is TGTGCCACCAGCAGAGGAATGGGGCTGAACACTGAAGCTTTCTTT. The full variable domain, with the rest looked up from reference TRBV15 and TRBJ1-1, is DAMVIQNPRYQVTQFGKPVTLSCSQTLNHNVMYWYQQKSSQAPKLLFHYYDKDFNNEADTPDNFQSRRPNTSFCFLDIRSPGLGDTAMYLCATSRGMGLNTEAFFGQGTRLTVV.

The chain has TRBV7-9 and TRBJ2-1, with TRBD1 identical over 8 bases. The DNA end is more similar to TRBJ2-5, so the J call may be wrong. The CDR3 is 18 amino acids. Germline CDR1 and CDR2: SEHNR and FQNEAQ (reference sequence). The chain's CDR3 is CASSSGTGVLDGGETQYF. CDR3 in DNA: TGTGCCAGCAGCTCCGGGACAGGAGTTTTGGACGGTGGGGAGACCCAGTACTTC.

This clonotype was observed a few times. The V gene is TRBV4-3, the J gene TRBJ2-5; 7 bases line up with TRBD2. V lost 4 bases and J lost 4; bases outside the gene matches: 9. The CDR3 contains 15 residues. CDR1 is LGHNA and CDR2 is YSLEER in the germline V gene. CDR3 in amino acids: CASSPVAGVGETQYF. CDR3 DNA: TGCGCCAGCAGCCCAGTTGCGGGAGTAGGAGAGACCCAGTACTTC.

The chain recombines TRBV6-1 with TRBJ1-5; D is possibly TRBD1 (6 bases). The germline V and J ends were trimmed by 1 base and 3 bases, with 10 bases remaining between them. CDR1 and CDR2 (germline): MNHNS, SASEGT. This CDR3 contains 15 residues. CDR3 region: CASSEVGALNQPQHF. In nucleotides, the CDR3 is TGTGCCAGCAGTGAAGTGGGGGCCCTCAATCAGCCCCAGCATTTT.

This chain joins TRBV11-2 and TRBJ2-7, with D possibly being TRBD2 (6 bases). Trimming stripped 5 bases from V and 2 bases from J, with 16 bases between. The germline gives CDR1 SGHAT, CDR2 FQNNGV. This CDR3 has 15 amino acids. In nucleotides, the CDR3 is TGTGCCAGCAGCCTGGTCTCTAGCGTTGCCTACGAGCAGTACGTC. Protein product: CASSLVSSVAYEQYV.

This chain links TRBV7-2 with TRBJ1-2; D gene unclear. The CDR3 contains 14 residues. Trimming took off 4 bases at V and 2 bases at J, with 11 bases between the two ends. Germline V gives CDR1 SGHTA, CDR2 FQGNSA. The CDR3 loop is CASSSSLRNYGYTF. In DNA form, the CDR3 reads TGTGCCAGCAGCTCCTCCCTGAGGAACTATGGCTACACCTTC.

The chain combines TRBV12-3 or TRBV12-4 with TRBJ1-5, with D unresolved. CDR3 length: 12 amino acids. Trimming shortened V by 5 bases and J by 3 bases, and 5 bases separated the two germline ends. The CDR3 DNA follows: TGTGCCAGCAGTCGGGTCAATCAGCCCCAGCATTTT. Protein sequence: CASSRVNQPQHF.

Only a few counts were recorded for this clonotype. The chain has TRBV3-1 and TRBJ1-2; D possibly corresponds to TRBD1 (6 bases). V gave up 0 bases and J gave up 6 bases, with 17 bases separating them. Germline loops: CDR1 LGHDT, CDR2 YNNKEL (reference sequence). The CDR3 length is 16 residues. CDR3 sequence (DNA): TGTGCCAGCAGCCAAGACGTCTCCGGGACACAGAATGGCTACACCTTC. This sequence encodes CASSQDVSGTQNGYTF.

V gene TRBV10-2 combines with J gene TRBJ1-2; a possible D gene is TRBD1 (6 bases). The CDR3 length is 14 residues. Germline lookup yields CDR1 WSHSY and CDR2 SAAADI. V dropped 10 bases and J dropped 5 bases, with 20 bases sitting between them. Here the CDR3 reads CATREPGQVYGYTF. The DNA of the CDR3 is TGCGCCACCAGAGAACCGGGACAAGTATATGGCTACACCTTC.

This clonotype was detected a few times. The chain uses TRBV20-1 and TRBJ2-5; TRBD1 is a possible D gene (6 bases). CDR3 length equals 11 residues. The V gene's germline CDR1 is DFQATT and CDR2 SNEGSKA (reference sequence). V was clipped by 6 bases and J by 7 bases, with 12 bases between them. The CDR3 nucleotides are TGCAGTGCCAGGGAAGGGGGGACCCAGTACTTC. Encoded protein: CSAREGGTQYF.

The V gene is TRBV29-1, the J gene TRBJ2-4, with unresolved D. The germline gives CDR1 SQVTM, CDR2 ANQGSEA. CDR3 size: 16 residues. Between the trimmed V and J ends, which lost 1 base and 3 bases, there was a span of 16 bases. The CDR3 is CSVEVGPGIVKNIQYF. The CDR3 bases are TGCAGCGTTGAAGTCGGCCCAGGAATCGTCAAAAACATTCAGTACTTC.

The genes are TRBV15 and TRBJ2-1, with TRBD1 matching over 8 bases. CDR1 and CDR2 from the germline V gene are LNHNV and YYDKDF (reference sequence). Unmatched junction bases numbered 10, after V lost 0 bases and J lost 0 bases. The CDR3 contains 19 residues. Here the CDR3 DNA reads TGTGCCACCAGCAGAGATTTGGCGGGACAGGCAAGCTCCTACAATGAGCAGTTCTTC. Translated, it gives CATSRDLAGQASSYNEQFF.

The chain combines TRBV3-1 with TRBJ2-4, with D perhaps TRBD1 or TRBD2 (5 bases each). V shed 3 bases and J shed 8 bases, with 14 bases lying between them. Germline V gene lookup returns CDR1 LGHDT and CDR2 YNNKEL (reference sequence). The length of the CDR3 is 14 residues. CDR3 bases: TGTGCCAGCAGCCACTCCGGGACGGTCGACATTCAGTACTTC. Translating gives CASSHSGTVDIQYF.

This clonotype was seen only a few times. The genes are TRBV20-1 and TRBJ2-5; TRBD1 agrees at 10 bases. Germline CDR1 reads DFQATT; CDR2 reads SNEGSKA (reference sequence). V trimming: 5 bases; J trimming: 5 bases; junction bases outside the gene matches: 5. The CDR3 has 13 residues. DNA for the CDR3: TGCAGTGCTCGTGGACAGGGGGTTGAGACCCAGTACTTC. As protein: CSARGQGVETQYF.

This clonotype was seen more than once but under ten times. In nucleotides, the CDR3 is TGTGCCAGCAGCTCCAAGCGGGGGGGCTTCTACAATGAGCAGTTCTTC. This sequence encodes CASSSKRGGFYNEQFF. This chain uses TRBV3-1 with TRBJ2-1; 10 nucleotides line up with TRBD2. Germline CDR1 reads LGHDT; CDR2 reads YNNKEL (reference sequence). Trimming at V came to 5 bases and at J to 3 bases, leaving 7 bases not matched to a gene. This CDR3 is built from 16 residues.

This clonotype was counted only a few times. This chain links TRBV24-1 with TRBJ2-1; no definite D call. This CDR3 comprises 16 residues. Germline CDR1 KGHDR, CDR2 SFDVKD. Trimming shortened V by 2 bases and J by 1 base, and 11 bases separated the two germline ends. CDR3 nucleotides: TGTGCCACCAGTGATTCTGAAGCCAATTCCTACAATGAGCAGTTCTTC. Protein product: CATSDSEANSYNEQFF.

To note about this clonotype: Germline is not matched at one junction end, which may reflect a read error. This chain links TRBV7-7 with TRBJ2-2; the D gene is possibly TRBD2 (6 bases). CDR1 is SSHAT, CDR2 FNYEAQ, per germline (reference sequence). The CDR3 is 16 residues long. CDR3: CASSLTPGLSTEELFF. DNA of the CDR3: TGTGCCAGCAGCTTAACCCCGGGACTCTCAACCGAGGAGCTGTTTTTT.

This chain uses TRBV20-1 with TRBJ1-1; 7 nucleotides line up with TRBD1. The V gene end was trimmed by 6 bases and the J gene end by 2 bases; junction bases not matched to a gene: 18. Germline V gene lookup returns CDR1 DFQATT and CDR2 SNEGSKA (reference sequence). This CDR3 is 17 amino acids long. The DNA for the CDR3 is TGCAGTGCCGCCGGGCTATCCACAGGGGTATTTAACACTGAAGCTTTCTTT. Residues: CSAAGLSTGVFNTEAFF.